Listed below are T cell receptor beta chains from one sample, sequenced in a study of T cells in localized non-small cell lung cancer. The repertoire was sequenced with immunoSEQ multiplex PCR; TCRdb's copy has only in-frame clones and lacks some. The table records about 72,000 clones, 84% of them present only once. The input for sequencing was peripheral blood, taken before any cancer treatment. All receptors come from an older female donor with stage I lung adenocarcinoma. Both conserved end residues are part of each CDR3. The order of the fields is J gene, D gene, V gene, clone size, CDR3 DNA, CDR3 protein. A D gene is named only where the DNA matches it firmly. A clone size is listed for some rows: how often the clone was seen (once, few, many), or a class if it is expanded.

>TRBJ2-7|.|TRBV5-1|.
TGCGCCAGCAGCTTGGGGGACAAACAGGACGAGCAGTACTTC
CASSLGDKQDEQYF
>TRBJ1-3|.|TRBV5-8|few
TGTGCCAGCAGCTTGATTCTGGGCTCTGGAAACACCATATATTTT
CASSLILGSGNTIYF
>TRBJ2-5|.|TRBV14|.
TGTGCCAGCAGCCAACAGCTCGGGGTCGGCGAGACCCAGTACTTC
CASSQQLGVGETQYF
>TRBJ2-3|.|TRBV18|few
TGTGCCAGCTCACCGATGGGGGGACTTTACACAGATACGCAGTATTTT
CASSPMGGLYTDTQYF
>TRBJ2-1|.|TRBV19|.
TGTGCCAGTAGTATAGTGGGCCATGAGCAGTTCTTC
CASSIVGHEQFF
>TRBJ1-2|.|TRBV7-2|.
TGTGCCAGCAGCTTAGTTGAGGGGGAGCTTTATGGCTACACCTTC
CASSLVEGELYGYTF
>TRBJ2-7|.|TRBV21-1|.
TGTGCCAGCAGCAGAGGACTAGCGGAGGGCGTATACGAGCAGTACTTC
CASSRGLAEGVYEQYF
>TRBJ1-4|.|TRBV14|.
TGTGCCAGCAGCCGGCTGGATGAAAAACTGTTTTTT
CASSRLDEKLFF
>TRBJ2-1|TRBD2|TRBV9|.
TGTGCCAGCAGCGTAGGACTAGCGGGGGGATACAATGAGCAGTTCTTC
CASSVGLAGGYNEQFF
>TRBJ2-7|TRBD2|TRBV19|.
TGTGCCAGTAGTACGACTAGCGCGACCTACGAGCAGTACTTC
CASSTTSATYEQYF
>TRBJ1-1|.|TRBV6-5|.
TGTGCCAGCAGCGTAAACACTGAAGCTTTCTTT
CASSVNTEAFF
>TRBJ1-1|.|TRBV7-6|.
TGTGCCAGCAGCCCTACTTATGGGGGGAACACTGAAGCTTTCTTT
CASSPTYGGNTEAFF
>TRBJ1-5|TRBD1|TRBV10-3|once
TGTGCCAGCGCGGGACAGGGCGGGGATCAGCCCCAGCATTTT
CASAGQGGDQPQHF
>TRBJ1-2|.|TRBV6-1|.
TGTGCCAGCAGCAAAGTTTCCACTAACTATGGCTACACCTTC
CASSKVSTNYGYTF
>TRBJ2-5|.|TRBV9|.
TGTGCCAGCAGCGTGGCGGAGGGGGGCTACGGGGAGACCCAGTACTTC
CASSVAEGGYGETQYF
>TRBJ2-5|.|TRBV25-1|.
TGTGCCAGCAGTGCTACGTCCGGGACTGGAACCTCGCCCCAGTACTTC
CASSATSGTGTSPQYF
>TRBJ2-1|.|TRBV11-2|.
TGTGCCAGCAGCTTAGGGGGTGAGCAGTTCTTC
CASSLGGEQFF
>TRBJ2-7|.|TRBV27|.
TGTGCCAGCAGTTTAGGTGGGCCTCAAGGAATCTACGAGCAGTACTTC
CASSLGGPQGIYEQYF
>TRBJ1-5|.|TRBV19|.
TGTGCCAGTACCCCGGCCGGAGTAGGCGACAATCAGCCCCAGCATTTT
CASTPAGVGDNQPQHF
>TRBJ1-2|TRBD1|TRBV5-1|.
TGCGCCAGCGGAACGGGACAGGGACCATATGGCTACACCTTC
CASGTGQGPYGYTF
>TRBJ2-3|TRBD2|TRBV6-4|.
TGTGCCACCCGACTAGCCGGCACAGATACGCAGTATTTT
CATRLAGTDTQYF
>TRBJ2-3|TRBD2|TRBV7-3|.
TGTGCCAGCAGCCCCACGGGGGCGGGAGGGCCAGATACGCAGTATTTT
CASSPTGAGGPDTQYF
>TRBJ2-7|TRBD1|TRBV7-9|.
TGTGCCAGCAGCTTAGCCTTTTGGGACAGCTACGAGCAGTACTTC
CASSLAFWDSYEQYF
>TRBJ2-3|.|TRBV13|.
TGTGCCAGCGGTACGAGGGGGGGACCCGACACAGATACGCAGTATTTT
CASGTRGGPDTDTQYF
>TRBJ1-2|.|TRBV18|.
TGTGCCAGCTCACCATCGGGACAAAACTATGGCTACACCTTC
CASSPSGQNYGYTF
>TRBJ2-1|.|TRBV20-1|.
TGCAGTGCTAGAGGACCCCGCGAGCAGTTCTTC
CSARGPREQFF
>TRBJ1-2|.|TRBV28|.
TGTGCCAGCAGCCCCTCGGGCTATGGCTACACCTTC
CASSPSGYGYTF
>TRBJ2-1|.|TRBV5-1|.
TGCGCCAGCAGTCGATGGGGGACACTCAACAATGAGCAGTTCTTC
CASSRWGTLNNEQFF
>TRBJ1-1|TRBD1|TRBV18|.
TGTGCCAGCTCAGCCGCTTTTGGACAGGGGCCGAACACTGAAGCTTTCTTT
CASSAAFGQGPNTEAFF
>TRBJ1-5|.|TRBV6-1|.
TGTGCCAGCAGCCAAGATTATCAGCCCCAGCATTTT
CASSQDYQPQHF
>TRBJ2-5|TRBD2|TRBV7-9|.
TGTGCCAGCAGCCTGCCGACTAGCGGGGGAATACAAGAGACCCAGTACTTC
CASSLPTSGGIQETQYF
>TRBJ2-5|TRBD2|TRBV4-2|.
TGTGCCAGCAGCCAAGGACTAGCGGGAGGAGGAGGGTGGGAGACCCAGTACTTC
CASSQGLAGGGGWETQYF
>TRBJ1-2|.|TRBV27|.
TGTGCCAGCAGAAGGGTGGACCGCAACTATGGCTACACCTTC
CASRRVDRNYGYTF
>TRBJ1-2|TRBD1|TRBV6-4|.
TGTGCCAGCAGTGCAGGGACAGGGGGCAACTATGGCTACACCTTC
CASSAGTGGNYGYTF
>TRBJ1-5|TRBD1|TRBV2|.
TGTGCCAGCAGGGGACAGGGCATTAGCAATCAGCCCCAGCATTTT
CASRGQGISNQPQHF
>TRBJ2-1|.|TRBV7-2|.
TGTGCCAGCAGCTTACGAATCATGGGCTACAATGAGCAGTTCTTC
CASSLRIMGYNEQFF
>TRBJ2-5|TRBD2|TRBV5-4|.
TGTGCCAGCAGCTTGGGACTAGCGGGAGTGGCGCAAGAGACCCAGTACTTC
CASSLGLAGVAQETQYF
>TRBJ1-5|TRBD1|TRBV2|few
TGTGCCAGCAGGTCTGACAGGGCCCAAACAGGTCAGCCCCAGCATTTT
CASRSDRAQTGQPQHF
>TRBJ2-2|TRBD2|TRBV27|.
TGTGCCAGCAGCCCGGGACTAGCGGGGCCGAACACCGGGGAGCTGTTTTTT
CASSPGLAGPNTGELFF